This passage covers 9 T cell receptor beta chains from one sample sequenced in a study of blood T cell repertoires in COVID-19. The repertoire was sequenced with immunoSEQ multiplex PCR; TCRdb's copy has only in-frame clones and lacks some. Here the sample spans roughly 200,000 clones, roughly 85% being singletons. What was sequenced was peripheral blood. Receptors originate from a woman aged 60 to 75 with acute or convalescent COVID-19.

This chain links TRBV3-1 (or the pseudogene TRBV3-2) with TRBJ1-2, with D possibly being TRBD1 (5 bases). The CDR3 covers 15 residues. V was trimmed by 0 bases and J by 3 bases, leaving 11 bases between them. In germline, CDR1 is LGHDT, CDR2 YNNKEL (reference sequence). The CDR3 DNA follows: TGTGCCAGCAGCCAAGATCTAGGGGCGGACTATGGCTACACCTTC. Amino acids: CASSQDLGADYGYTF.

The V gene is TRBV5-4, the J gene TRBJ2-7; perhaps TRBD2 as D (7 bases). The CDR3 length is 14 residues. V was shortened by 2 bases and J by 0 bases, with 9 bases between the two germline ends. Looked up from germline, CDR1 is SGHNT and CDR2 is YYREEE (reference sequence). DNA of the CDR3: TGTGCCAGCAGCTTCGGGGGGCTCTCCTACGAGCAGTACTTC. Amino acid sequence: CASSFGGLSYEQYF. Filled out from reference TRBV5-4 and TRBJ2-7, the complete variable domain reads ETGVTQSPTHLIKTRGQQVTLRCSSQSGHNTVSWYQQALGQGPQFIFQYYREEENGRGNFPPRFSGLQFPNYSSELNVNALELDDSALYLCASSFGGLSYEQYFGPGTRLTVT.

CDR3 region: CAASLGASKASEQYF. Written as DNA, the CDR3 is TGTGCCGCGTCCTTGGGGGCTAGTAAGGCTAGCGAGCAGTACTTC. This rearrangement joins TRBV6-8 to TRBJ2-7; a weak D match, TRBD1 (6 bases). V was trimmed by 11 bases and J by 6 bases, leaving 26 bases between them. In germline, CDR1 is MNHGY, CDR2 SAAAGT. This CDR3 region has 15 residues.

The chain employs TRBV24-1 and TRBJ1-2, with D perhaps matching TRBD1 (5 bases). Trimming shortened V by 5 bases and J by 6 bases, and 12 bases separated the two germline ends. Germline assignment: CDR1 KGHDR and CDR2 SFDVKD. The CDR3 has 13 amino acids. Written as DNA, the CDR3 is TGTGCCACCAGTGCAAGGGGATCCCATGGCTACACCTTC. Amino acid sequence: CATSARGSHGYTF.

The gene calls are TRBV5-4 and TRBJ1-5, with D maybe TRBD1 (5 bases). Trimming took off 2 bases at V and 7 bases at J, with 13 bases between the two ends. The CDR3 contains 14 residues. Germline V lookup: CDR1 SGHNT, CDR2 YYREEE (reference sequence). The CDR3, as DNA: TGTGCCAGCAGCTTAGGAGGGACCCGCCAGCCCCAGCATTTT. It translates to CASSLGGTRQPQHF. Together with reference TRBV5-4 and TRBJ1-5, the CDR3 gives the full variable domain: ETGVTQSPTHLIKTRGQQVTLRCSSQSGHNTVSWYQQALGQGPQFIFQYYREEENGRGNFPPRFSGLQFPNYSSELNVNALELDDSALYLCASSLGGTRQPQHFGDGTRLSIL.

The chain has TRBV18 and TRBJ2-7; 8 nucleotides line up with TRBD1. Germline V lookup: CDR1 KGHSH, CDR2 LQKENI. The CDR3 is 13 residues long. Germline trimming cut 3 bases from V and 4 bases from J; bases unmatched to any gene: 2. For the CDR3, the DNA is TGTGCCAGCTCACCTCGACAGGGGTACGAGCAGTACGTC. As protein: CASSPRQGYEQYV.

V gene TRBV6-5 combines with J gene TRBJ1-4, with TRBD1 identical over 7 bases. V lost 8 bases and J lost 7; bases outside the gene matches: 13. Per germline, CDR1 MNHEY and CDR2 SVGAGI. The CDR3 has 15 amino acids. The CDR3 region has the DNA TGTGCCAGCGCTCAGTCTGGGACAGAACGTGAAAAACTGTTTTTT. Residues: CASAQSGTEREKLFF.

V usage is TRBV20-1 and J usage is TRBJ2-5, with unresolved D. CDR1 is DFQATT, CDR2 SNEGSKA, per germline (reference sequence). Trimming took off 6 bases at V and 2 bases at J, with 7 bases between the two ends. This CDR3 contains 11 residues. CDR3 in DNA: TGCAGTGCCGTACTTCAAGAGACCCAGTACTTC. Amino acid sequence: CSAVLQETQYF.

V is TRBV28 and J is TRBJ1-1; TRBD1 is a possible D gene (6 bases). The CDR3 runs to 16 residues. V was trimmed by 4 bases and J by 1 base, leaving 16 bases between them. Germline V lookup: CDR1 MDHEN, CDR2 SYDVKM. The CDR3 sequence: CASSSRPGGANTEAFF. The CDR3, as DNA: TGTGCCAGCAGTTCACGTCCGGGGGGCGCGAACACTGAAGCTTTCTTT. Full variable domain (rest looked up from reference TRBV28 and TRBJ1-1): DVKVTQSSRYLVKRTGEKVFLECVQDMDHENMFWYRQDPGLGLRLIYFSYDVKMKEKGDIPEGYSVSREKKERFSLILESASTNQTSMYLCASSSRPGGANTEAFFGQGTRLTVV.